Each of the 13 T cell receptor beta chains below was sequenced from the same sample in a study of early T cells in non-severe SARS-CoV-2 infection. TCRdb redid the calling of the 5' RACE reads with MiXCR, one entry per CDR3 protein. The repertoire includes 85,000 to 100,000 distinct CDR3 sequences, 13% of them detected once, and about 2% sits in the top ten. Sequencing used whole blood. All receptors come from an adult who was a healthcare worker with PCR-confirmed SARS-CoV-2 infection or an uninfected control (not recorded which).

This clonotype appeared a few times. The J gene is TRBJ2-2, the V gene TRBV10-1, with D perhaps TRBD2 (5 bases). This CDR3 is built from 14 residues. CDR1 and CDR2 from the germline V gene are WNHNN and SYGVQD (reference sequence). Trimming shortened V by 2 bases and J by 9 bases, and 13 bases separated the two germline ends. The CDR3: CASSEGVGSRELFF. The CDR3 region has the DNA TGCGCCAGCAGTGAGGGGGTGGGGAGCCGGGAGCTGTTTTTT.

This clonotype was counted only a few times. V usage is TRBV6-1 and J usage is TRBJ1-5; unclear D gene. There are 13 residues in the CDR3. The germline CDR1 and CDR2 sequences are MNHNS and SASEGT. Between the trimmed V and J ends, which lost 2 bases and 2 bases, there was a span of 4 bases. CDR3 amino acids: CASSEHGNQPQHF. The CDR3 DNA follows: TGTGCCAGCAGTGAACATGGCAATCAGCCCCAGCATTTT.

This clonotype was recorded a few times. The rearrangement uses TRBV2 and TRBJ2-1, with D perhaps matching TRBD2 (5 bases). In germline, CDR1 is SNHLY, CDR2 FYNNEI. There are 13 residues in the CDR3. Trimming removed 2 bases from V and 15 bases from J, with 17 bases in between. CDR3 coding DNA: TGTGCCAGCAGTGAACAGGAGGTCACTTCGCCGTTCTTC. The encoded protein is CASSEQEVTSPFF.

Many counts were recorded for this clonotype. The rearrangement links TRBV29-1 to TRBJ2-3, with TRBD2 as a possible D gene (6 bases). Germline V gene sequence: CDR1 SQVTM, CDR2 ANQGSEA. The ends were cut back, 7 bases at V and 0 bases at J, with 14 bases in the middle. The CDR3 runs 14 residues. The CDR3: CSATAGTSTDTQYF. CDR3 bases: TGCAGCGCAACGGCGGGGACTAGCACAGATACGCAGTATTTT.

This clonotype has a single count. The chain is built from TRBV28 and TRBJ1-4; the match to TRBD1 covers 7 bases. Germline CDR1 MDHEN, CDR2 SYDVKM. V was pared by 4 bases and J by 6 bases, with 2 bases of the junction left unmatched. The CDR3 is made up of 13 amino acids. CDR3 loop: CASSSTGYEKLFF. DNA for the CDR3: TGTGCCAGCAGTTCGACAGGGTATGAAAAACTGTTTTTT.

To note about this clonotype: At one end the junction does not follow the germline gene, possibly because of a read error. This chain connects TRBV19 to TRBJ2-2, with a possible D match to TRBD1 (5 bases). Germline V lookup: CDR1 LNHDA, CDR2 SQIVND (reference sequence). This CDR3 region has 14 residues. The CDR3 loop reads CASSRAGNAGELFF. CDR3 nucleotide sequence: TGTGCCAGTAGTAGGGCAGGGAACGCCGGGGAGCTGTTTTTT.

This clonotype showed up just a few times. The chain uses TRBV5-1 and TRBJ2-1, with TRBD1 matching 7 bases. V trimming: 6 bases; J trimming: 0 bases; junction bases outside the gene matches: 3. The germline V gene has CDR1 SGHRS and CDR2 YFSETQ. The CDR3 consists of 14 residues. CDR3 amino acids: CASKQGSSYNEQFF. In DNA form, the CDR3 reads TGCGCCAGCAAACAGGGGAGCTCCTACAATGAGCAGTTCTTC.

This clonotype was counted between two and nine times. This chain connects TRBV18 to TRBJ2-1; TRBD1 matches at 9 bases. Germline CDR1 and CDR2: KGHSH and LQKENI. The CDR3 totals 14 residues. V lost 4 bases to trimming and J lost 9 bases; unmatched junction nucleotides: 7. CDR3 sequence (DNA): TGTGCCAGCTCACTCGGGACAGGGTTGGTTGAGCAGTTCTTC. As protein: CASSLGTGLVEQFF.

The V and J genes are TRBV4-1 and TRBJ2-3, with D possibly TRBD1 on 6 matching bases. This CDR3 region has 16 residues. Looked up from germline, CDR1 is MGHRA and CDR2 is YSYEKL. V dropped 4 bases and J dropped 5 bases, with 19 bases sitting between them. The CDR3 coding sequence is TGCGCCAGCAGCCGTCAACCGGGACAAGGGAAAGATACGCAGTATTTT. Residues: CASSRQPGQGKDTQYF.

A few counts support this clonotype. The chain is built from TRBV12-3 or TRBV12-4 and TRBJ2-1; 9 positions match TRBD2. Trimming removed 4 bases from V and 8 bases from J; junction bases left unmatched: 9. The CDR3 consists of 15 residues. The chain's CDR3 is CASSSSQRGAHEQFF. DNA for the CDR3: TGTGCCAGCAGTTCAAGCCAGCGGGGGGCCCATGAGCAGTTCTTC.

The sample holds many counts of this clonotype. The CDR3 nucleotides read TGTGCCAGCAGCTCAGTGGCAGGGATAGGCAATCAGCCCCAGCATTTT. Amino acids: CASSSVAGIGNQPQHF. V gene TRBV5-5 combines with J gene TRBJ1-5; D perhaps matches TRBD1 (5 bases). V was clipped by 3 bases and J by 2 bases, with 15 bases between them. The CDR3 length is 16 residues. Germline V lookup: CDR1 SGHKS, CDR2 YYEKEE (reference sequence).

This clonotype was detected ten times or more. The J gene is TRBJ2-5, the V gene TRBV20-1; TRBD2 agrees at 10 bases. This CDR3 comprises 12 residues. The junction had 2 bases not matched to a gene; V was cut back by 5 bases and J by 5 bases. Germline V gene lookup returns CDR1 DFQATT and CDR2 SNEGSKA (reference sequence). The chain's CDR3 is CSAPSGGETQYF. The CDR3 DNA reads TGCAGTGCTCCTAGCGGGGGTGAGACCCAGTACTTC.

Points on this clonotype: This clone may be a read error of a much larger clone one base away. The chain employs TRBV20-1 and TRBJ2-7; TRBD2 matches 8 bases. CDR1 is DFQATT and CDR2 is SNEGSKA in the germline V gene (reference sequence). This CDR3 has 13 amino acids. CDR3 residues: CSARLAQTYKQYF. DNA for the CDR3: TGCAGTGCTCGACTAGCGCAGACCTACAAGCAGTACTTC.